This T cell receptor (beta chain) originates from a study of blood T cell repertoires in COVID-19. Study as a whole: Acute and convalescent COVID-19 samples came from the United States, Italy and Spain. Nucleic acid was either cDNA or gDNA, and it came from T cells, B-cell-depleted T cells, or PBMCs.

Authors' methods: It was from reference gene primer amplification that nucleated cell counts were estimated. Libraries were prepared by immunoSEQ multiplex PCR; TCRdb keeps only in-frame clonotypes and omits some of them. V and J calls and clone size are as listed in that table; D and trimming were resolved from the DNA. In the table there are more than 65,000 clones, about 83% of which are singletons. The germline V gene encodes CDR1 MNHEY and CDR2 SMNVEV (reference sequence). The CDR3 extends over 17 amino acids. V trimming: 3 bases; J trimming: 3 bases; junction bases outside the gene matches: 9. Sample: peripheral blood. The receptor was isolated from a man aged 60-69 years with acute or convalescent COVID-19. This sequence joins TRBV27 and TRBJ1-5, with 9 bases aligning to TRBD1. The DNA of the CDR3 is TGTGCCAGCAGTTTCAATACCGGGACAGGGATCAATCAGCCCCAGCATTTT. Translating it yields CASSFNTGTGINQPQHF.